The entry below gives a single TCR beta chain sequence along with its context. Its matching antigen is unknown. This entry comes from a study of radiotherapy plus CTLA-4 blockade in lung cancer. The assay was immunoSEQ multiplex PCR, and TCRdb's table has in-frame clones only and misses some. The table lists about 28,000 clones, 60% to 80% of them singletons. Whole-study results and caveats: Together with interferon-beta, which increased in serum after radiation, early dynamic changes in blood T cell clones were reportedly the best predictors of response. Radiotherapy with ipilimumab was followed by blood expansion of tumor-derived clones.

Looked up from germline, CDR1 is MNHEY and CDR2 is SMNVEV (reference sequence). V dropped 5 bases and J dropped 0 bases, with 17 bases sitting between them. The CDR3 contains 18 residues. Sequencing used peripheral blood, obtained from a patient treated with radiotherapy plus ipilimumab. The rearrangement uses TRBV27 and TRBJ1-6, with D possibly matching TRBD1 (6 bases). The receptor was derived from a human donor with non-small cell lung cancer who had stable disease on radiotherapy plus ipilimumab. In DNA form, the CDR3 reads TGTGCCAGCAGTCCAATAGGGGGAGGGAGCTCCTATAATTCACCCCTCCACTTT. It is translated as CASSPIGGGSSYNSPLHF.